These 15 T cell receptor beta chains came from one sample sequenced in a study of Ad26.COV2.S vaccination and SARS-CoV-2 variants. The data were produced by immunoSEQ multiplex PCR, yet TCRdb's version contains in-frame clones alone and is incomplete. The table includes about 100,000 clones, over 60% detected once. The material was peripheral blood, obtained after recovery from COVID-19. The source is a human donor who had recovered from COVID-19.

The V and J genes are TRBV7-2 and TRBJ2-1; 9 positions match TRBD2. This CDR3 region has 14 residues. Per germline, CDR1 SGHTA and CDR2 FQGNSA. Germline trimming cut 1 base from V and 7 bases from J; bases unmatched to any gene: 2. This CDR3 reads CASSLDLAGNEQFF. The CDR3 nucleotides read TGTGCCAGCAGCTTAGACCTAGCGGGGAATGAGCAGTTCTTC.

The chain is built from TRBV19 and TRBJ2-2; D is ambiguous. Trimming cost V 4 bases and J 6 bases, with 9 bases left between them. The CDR3 totals 13 residues. Germline CDR1 reads LNHDA; CDR2 reads SQIVND (reference sequence). The CDR3 DNA reads as TGTGCCAGTAGTACTAGAGAATCCGGGGAGCTGTTTTTT. Its translation is CASSTRESGELFF.

CDR3 in amino acids: CASRGTGSTQPQHF. The CDR3 DNA follows: TGTGCCAGCAGAGGGACAGGGAGTACTCAGCCCCAGCATTTT. The V gene is TRBV2, the J gene TRBJ1-5, with 9 nucleotides matching TRBD1. From germline, CDR1 is SNHLY and CDR2 FYNNEI. V gave up 6 bases and J gave up 6 bases; unmatched junction bases: 6. The CDR3 is made up of 14 amino acids.

V gene TRBV19 combines with J gene TRBJ1-1; D gene ambiguous. V lost 3 bases and J 2 bases, leaving 13 bases between the germline ends. The CDR3 is made up of 15 amino acids. CDR1 and CDR2 from the germline V gene are LNHDA and SQIVND (reference sequence). DNA for the CDR3: TGTGCCAGTAGTATGGAGAGTACGGGTAACACTGAAGCTTTCTTT. This gives the protein CASSMESTGNTEAFF. Full variable domain (outside the CDR3, taken from reference TRBV19 and TRBJ1-1): DGGITQSPKYLFRKEGQNVTLSCEQNLNHDAMYWYRQDPGQGLRLIYYSQIVNDFQKGDIAEGYSVSREKKESFPLTVTSAQKNPTAFYLCASSMESTGNTEAFFGQGTRLTVV.

The J gene is TRBJ2-1, the V gene TRBV7-2, with 9 positions matching TRBD2. The CDR3 runs to 16 residues. V shed 0 bases and J 7 bases; nucleotides not matched to a gene: 7. Per germline, CDR1 SGHTA and CDR2 FQGNSA. CDR3 amino acids: CASSLAGGGAANEQFF. CDR3 DNA sequence: TGTGCCAGCAGCTTAGCCGGCGGGGGGGCGGCAAATGAGCAGTTCTTC.

The chain uses TRBV29-1 and TRBJ2-2, with 7 bases identical to TRBD1. Germline V gives CDR1 SQVTM, CDR2 ANQGSEA. V dropped 4 bases and J dropped 5; count of bases not matched to a gene: 7. The CDR3 contains 14 residues. The CDR3, as DNA: TGCAGCGTTGGGCCACAGGGGAGTACCGGGGAGCTGTTTTTT. Amino acids: CSVGPQGSTGELFF.

J is TRBJ2-5 and V is TRBV13; D is unclear. Looked up from germline, CDR1 is PRHDT and CDR2 is FYEKMQ (reference sequence). The CDR3 runs to 15 residues. V was trimmed by 0 bases and J by 0 bases, leaving 8 bases between them. The CDR3 loop reads CASSLGQTYQETQYF. CDR3 in DNA: TGTGCCAGCAGCTTAGGTCAGACGTACCAAGAGACCCAGTACTTC.

The CDR3 region is CSVEDRMGTGANEKLFF. The CDR3 nucleotides read TGCAGCGTTGAAGATCGAATGGGGACGGGAGCTAATGAAAAACTGTTTTTT. The chain joins TRBV29-1 to TRBJ1-4; TRBD1 might be the D (5 bases). The V gene lost 0 bases and the J gene lost 3 bases, with 17 bases spanning the gap. This CDR3 region has 17 residues. Germline V gene lookup returns CDR1 SQVTM and CDR2 ANQGSEA.

This rearrangement joins TRBV3-1 (or the pseudogene TRBV3-2) to TRBJ2-1, with D possibly TRBD1 on 5 matching bases. The germline V gene encodes CDR1 LGHDT and CDR2 YNNKEL (reference sequence). This CDR3 is 13 amino acids long. Trimming removed 8 bases at V and 6 bases at J, with 14 bases between. CDR3 DNA: TGTGCCAGCCGCCCTGGGGCTTTCAATGAGCAGTTCTTC. It is translated as CASRPGAFNEQFF.

The chain uses TRBV6-2 or TRBV6-3 and TRBJ1-3; a weak D match, TRBD1 (5 bases). Between the trimmed V and J ends, which lost 4 bases and 9 bases, there was a span of 13 bases. The CDR3 consists of 13 residues. Germline loops: CDR1 MNHEY, CDR2 SVGEGT. CDR3 sequence (DNA): TGTGCCAGCAGTTCCCCGGGGGAGCGCACCATATATTTT. It yields the protein CASSSPGERTIYF.

The chain combines TRBV28 with TRBJ1-4; unclear D gene. Trimming took off 2 bases at V and 13 bases at J, with 17 bases between the two ends. Per germline, CDR1 MDHEN and CDR2 SYDVKM. This CDR3 is built from 14 residues. The CDR3 sequence is CASSLLDGVTGLFF. The CDR3 DNA reads TGTGCCAGCAGTTTACTAGACGGGGTCACCGGACTGTTTTTT.

The chain combines TRBV3-1 (or the pseudogene TRBV3-2) with TRBJ2-5; either TRBD1 or TRBD2 may fit D (5 bases each). V lost 4 bases and J 7 bases, leaving 7 bases between the germline ends. CDR3 size: 11 residues. CDR1 and CDR2 (germline): LGHDT, YNNKEL (reference sequence). In nucleotides, the CDR3 is TGTGCCAGCAGCCGGGGACGGACCCAGTACTTC. The encoded protein is CASSRGRTQYF.

This chain joins TRBV5-6 and TRBJ1-2; D gene unclear. CDR3 size: 14 residues. V lost 2 bases and J 4 bases, leaving 12 bases between the germline ends. Germline V lookup: CDR1 SGHDT, CDR2 YYEEEE. As DNA, the CDR3 is TGTGCCAGCAGCTTAGGACCCCGGGGCTATGGCTACACCTTC. It yields the protein CASSLGPRGYGYTF.

This rearrangement joins TRBV19 to TRBJ1-5, with a possible D match to TRBD1 (5 bases). CDR1 and CDR2 from the germline V gene are LNHDA and SQIVND (reference sequence). V lost 5 bases to trimming and J lost 0 bases, with 20 bases between them. The CDR3 loop spans 18 amino acids. The CDR3 region has the DNA TGTGCCAGTAGTCCGTGGAGGGGCGGCGAATATAGCAATCAGCCCCAGCATTTT. Encoded protein: CASSPWRGGEYSNQPQHF. The variable domain in full, with the rest retrieved from reference TRBV19 and TRBJ1-5, is DGGITQSPKYLFRKEGQNVTLSCEQNLNHDAMYWYRQDPGQGLRLIYYSQIVNDFQKGDIAEGYSVSREKKESFPLTVTSAQKNPTAFYLCASSPWRGGEYSNQPQHFGDGTRLSIL.

This clone has a handful of counts. The chain combines TRBV29-1 with TRBJ1-2, with TRBD1 as a possible D gene (6 bases). V was cut by 6 bases and J by 8 bases, with 19 bases left in between. The germline V gene encodes CDR1 SQVTM and CDR2 ANQGSEA. CDR3 length equals 13 residues. CDR3 bases: TGCAGCGTCGGAGTAACAGGGTCGAGCGGCTACACCTTC. Protein sequence: CSVGVTGSSGYTF. The full variable domain, with the rest looked up from reference TRBV29-1 and TRBJ1-2, is SAVISQKPSRDICQRGTSLTIQCQVDSQVTMMFWYRQQPGQSLTLIATANQGSEATYESGFVIDKFPISRPNLTFSTLTVSNMSPEDSSIYLCSVGVTGSSGYTFGSGTRLTVV.